This is a list of T cell receptor beta chains from one sample in a study of immune evolution from preneoplasia to lung adenocarcinoma. Clones were read by immunoSEQ multiplex PCR, and TCRdb kept only the in-frame ones, dropping some. The sample lists around 8,000 clones, almost 80% occurring once. The sequenced sample consisted of FFPE minimally invasive lung adenocarcinoma tissue. The receptors here all came from a donor at least 70 years old with lung adenocarcinoma. Each CDR3 is given with its conserved first and last residue. The D gene is left open where the match is weak. Rows give clone size only sometimes, using once, few, many, or a class for an expanded clone.

length,size,V,D,J,CDR3,DNA
13,NA,TRBV7-8,NA,TRBJ2-7,CASSFLQTGEQYF,TGTGCCAGCAGCTTTCTTCAGACGGGCGAGCAGTACTTC
15,few,TRBV28,TRBD1,TRBJ1-5,CASSSGTGHYQPQHF,TGTGCCAGCAGTTCCGGGACAGGGCACTATCAGCCCCAGCATTTT
16,large,TRBV5-1,TRBD2,TRBJ2-7,CASSLDGTSGSNEQYF,TGCGCCAGCAGCTTGGACGGGACTAGCGGGAGCAACGAGCAGTACTTC
16,NA,TRBV5-6,NA,TRBJ1-2,CASSLAGRLLNYGYTF,TGTGCCAGCAGCTTGGCCGGGCGACTCTTAAACTATGGCTACACCTTC
15,large,TRBV16,NA,TRBJ1-5,CASSPLGFSNQPQHF,TGTGCCAGCAGCCCCCTTGGGTTTAGCAATCAGCCCCAGCATTTT
15,NA,TRBV5-1,NA,TRBJ2-5,CASSLDSTVQETQYF,TGCGCCAGCAGCTTGGATTCCACAGTCCAAGAGACCCAGTACTTC
17,NA,TRBV5-5,TRBD1,TRBJ2-1,CASSLPGQGLLIAEQFF,TGTGCCAGCAGCCTCCCCGGACAGGGGCTCCTAATAGCGGAGCAGTTCTTC
15,NA,TRBV25-1,TRBD1,TRBJ1-1,CASRTRGGAGTEAFF,TGTGCCAGCAGAACTAGAGGGGGCGCGGGCACTGAAGCTTTCTTT
14,once,TRBV2,NA,TRBJ2-7,CASSVTRTPYEQYF,TGTGCCAGCAGTGTTACCAGGACCCCCTACGAGCAGTACTTC
15,NA,TRBV5-1,NA,TRBJ2-3,CASSWRGEGRDTQYF,TGCGCCAGCAGCTGGAGGGGGGAGGGCCGAGATACGCAGTATTTT